What follows are 12 T cell receptor beta chains derived from one specimen sequenced in a study of T cells in Graves' hyperthyroidism and ophthalmopathy. Amplification of TCR beta CDR3 regions used RNA as the template. First-round RT-PCR of the TCR CDR3 relied on the HTBI primer set. A single record per CDR3 protein comes from TCRdb applying MiXCR to the multiplex PCR reads. The sample has about 620,000 distinct CDR3 sequences, around 15% seen once. The specimen was blood. The receptors shown here come from a woman aged 25-40 years with Graves' hyperthyroidism.

This clonotype has at least ten counts. The chain joins TRBV28 to TRBJ1-1, with D possibly TRBD1 on 6 matching bases. Germline CDR1 MDHEN, CDR2 SYDVKM. Trimming took 6 bases from V and 5 from J, leaving 25 bases between them. The CDR3 consists of 17 residues. The CDR3 nucleotides are TGTGCCAGCAGCCTACTCAACCTACAGGGAATAAGGACTGAAGCTTTCTTT. It specifies CASSLLNLQGIRTEAFF.

This clonotype was recorded many times. The chain recombines TRBV4-1 with TRBJ1-5; D is uncertain. CDR3 length: 15 residues. V gave up 0 bases and J gave up 3 bases, with 9 bases separating them. Germline V gene data show CDR1 as MGHRA and CDR2 as YSYEKL. The DNA for the CDR3 is TGCGCCAGCAGCCAAGATCGTACGGACAATCAGCCCCAGCATTTT. This encodes CASSQDRTDNQPQHF.

This clonotype was seen repeatedly, ten times or more. The chain joins TRBV20-1 to TRBJ1-1; 12 nucleotides align to TRBD1. V gave up 6 bases and J gave up 4 bases; unmatched junction bases: 12. Per the germline V gene, CDR1 is DFQATT and CDR2 is SNEGSKA (reference sequence). CDR3 length: 16 amino acids. CDR3 nucleotides: TGCAGTGCATCGAGCCTAGGGACAGGGGGCCTCACTGAAGCTTTCTTT. Protein: CSASSLGTGGLTEAFF.

There are many counts of this clonotype. This chain joins TRBV2 and TRBJ2-5; D gene ambiguous. CDR3 length: 11 residues. The V gene lost 8 bases and the J gene lost 5 bases, with 9 bases spanning the gap. Per the germline V gene, CDR1 is SNHLY and CDR2 is FYNNEI. CDR3 region: CASLTRETQYF. The CDR3 coding sequence is TGTGCCAGCCTAACGAGGGAGACCCAGTACTTC.

On this clonotype: A much larger clone lies a single base off, so this may be a read error. The chain carries TRBV18 and TRBJ2-1, with unresolved D. The CDR3 contains 15 residues. Germline-derived CDR1 and CDR2 are KGHSH and LQKENI. V lost 3 bases to trimming and J lost 3 bases, with 12 bases between them. The CDR3 here is CASSPPVQNYNEQFF. DNA for the CDR3: TGTGCCAGCTCACCCCCGGTACAGAACTACAATGAGCAGTTCTTC.

Concerning this clonotype: This may come from a read error, since a much larger clone is one base off. J is TRBJ2-5 and V is TRBV7-2, with D perhaps TRBD1 (6 bases). The V gene's germline CDR1 is SGHTA and CDR2 FQGNSA. This CDR3 comprises 14 residues. In DNA, the CDR3 is TGTGCCAGCAGCGCTAACAGGGTTCGAGAGGCCCAGTACTTC. Translating gives CASSANRVREAQYF.

The sample holds a few counts of this clonotype. The chain uses TRBV20-1 and TRBJ2-1; 13 bases are a match to TRBD2. Germline CDR1 reads DFQATT; CDR2 reads SNEGSKA (reference sequence). V shed 6 bases, J shed 8 bases, and the junction held 10 bases outside the gene matches. This CDR3 has 15 residues. The CDR3 here is CSALWTSGSFHEQFF. The CDR3 bases are TGCAGTGCGCTCTGGACTAGCGGGAGCTTCCATGAGCAGTTCTTC.

V and J are TRBV29-1 and TRBJ2-1; no clear D gene. V lost 1 base and J 8 bases, leaving 9 bases between the germline ends. This CDR3 is 12 amino acids long. From germline, CDR1 is SQVTM and CDR2 ANQGSEA. CDR3 in amino acids: CSVEVVTDEQFF. Written as DNA, the CDR3 is TGCAGCGTTGAAGTGGTTACGGATGAGCAGTTCTTC.

This clonotype was detected only a few times. The CDR3 loop is CASSQQGSQETQYF. CDR3 DNA: TGCGCCAGCAGCCAACAGGGGTCTCAAGAGACCCAGTACTTC. This chain links TRBV4-3 with TRBJ2-5; D perhaps matches TRBD1 (6 bases). The germline V gene encodes CDR1 LGHNA and CDR2 YSLEER. V was cut by 2 bases and J by 2 bases, with 9 bases left in between. This CDR3 region has 14 residues.

The rearrangement links TRBV14 to TRBJ2-7; D gene unclear. Germline CDR1 SGHDN, CDR2 FVKESK. The CDR3 consists of 13 residues. V was trimmed by 0 bases and J by 4 bases, leaving 7 bases between them. CDR3 coding DNA: TGTGCCAGCAGCCAAGATTGGGAATACGAGCAGTACTTC. Its translation is CASSQDWEYEQYF.

This clonotype was seen ten or more times. The chain joins TRBV30 to TRBJ1-1, with D unresolved. The germline V and J ends were trimmed by 0 bases and 0 bases, with 8 bases remaining between them. CDR1 and CDR2 from the germline V gene are GTSNPN and SVGIG (reference sequence). The CDR3 is 14 residues long. The CDR3 nucleotides read TGTGCCTGGAGTGTACTGTTATTGAACACTGAAGCTTTCTTT. Amino acid sequence: CAWSVLLLNTEAFF.

This clonotype was recorded only once. A much bigger clone sits one base away, suggesting this may be a read error. The rearrangement uses TRBV15 and TRBJ2-1; a weak D match, TRBD2 (7 bases). Trimming removed 4 bases at V and 9 bases at J, with 16 bases between. Germline V gene sequence: CDR1 LNHNV, CDR2 YYDKDF (reference sequence). CDR3 length equals 14 residues. CDR3 sequence: CATSKWKGGGEQFF. Written as DNA, the CDR3 is TGTGCCACCAGCAAATGGAAGGGAGGGGGTGAGCAGTTCTTC.